This TCR beta chain was profiled in a study of Ad26.COV2.S vaccination and SARS-CoV-2 variants. On the study more broadly: Of the COV1001 trial arms, the Ad26.COV2.S arm included the donor. Ad26.COV2.S shots went into the muscle once or twice, 56 days apart. Study conclusions and caveats: Possible underestimation of total T cell responses by the TCR breadth and depth analyses was noted.

TCRdb's copy holds only in-frame clones and misses some; the assay was immunoSEQ multiplex PCR. The sample records about 350,000 clones, about 89% being singletons. A remark on this clone: What it recognizes is unknown.

This CDR3 has 19 amino acids. Germline-derived CDR1 and CDR2 are MNHNS and SASEGT. The ends were cut back, 3 bases at V and 0 bases at J, with 21 bases in the middle. Stated treatment: 19 received Ad26.COV2.S at low or high dose, single or two shots; five or six received placebo; per-sample allocation not given. The samples date from day 63 after the first vaccine or placebo injection. Sequenced material: peripheral blood, taken in a trial of Ad26.COV2.S vaccine versus placebo. V and J are TRBV6-1 and TRBJ1-5; no definite D call. The sequence came from a person between 18 and 65 years old who received the Ad26.COV2.S COVID-19 vaccine or a placebo. The CDR3 here is CASSDFPPSGRYSNQPQHF. CDR3 DNA: TGTGCCAGCAGTGATTTCCCCCCCTCCGGGCGGTATAGCAATCAGCCCCAGCATTTT.